These 15 T cell receptor beta chains originate from one sample sequenced in a study of blood T cells in healthy people across ages. A sample-barcoded 5' primer and a J-beta primer mix were used in a second PCR of roughly 7 to 11 cycles. Each CDR3 protein is one row after TCRdb ran MiXCR on the 5' RACE reads. The data hold around 400,000 distinct CDR3 sequences, with approximately 47% observed a single time. Material for sequencing was blood. The receptors were sampled from a man aged 60 to 75 in good health.

V gene TRBV3-1 combines with J gene TRBJ2-1; TRBD2 matches at 11 bases. CDR1 and CDR2 (germline): LGHDT, YNNKEL (reference sequence). The V segment lost 2 bases and the J segment 4 bases; nucleotides outside the gene matches: 7. The CDR3 contains 17 residues. CDR3 in DNA: TGTGCCAGCAGCCAATTCTCCGGGACTAGCGGTTACAATGAGCAGTTCTTC. The encoded protein is CASSQFSGTSGYNEQFF.

Worth noting for this clonotype: An end of the junction does not agree with germline; a read error may underlie this. The V gene is TRBV29-1, the J gene TRBJ2-1, with D perhaps matching TRBD1 or TRBD2 (6 bases each). The CDR3 loop spans 15 amino acids. Germline V CDR1 and CDR2: SQVTM, ANQGSEA. Here the CDR3 DNA reads TGCAGCGTTGATCGGTTCGGGGGCGACTACATTGAGCAGTTCTTC. Residues: CSVDRFGGDYIEQFF.

The chain is built from TRBV29-1 and TRBJ1-2; the match to TRBD1 covers 9 bases. V lost 6 bases, J lost 4 bases, and 6 bases stayed unmatched. CDR3 size: 13 residues. CDR1 and CDR2 from the germline V gene are SQVTM and ANQGSEA. CDR3 coding DNA: TGCAGCGTGGGGACAGGGCAGGGCTATGGCTACACCTTC. It encodes CSVGTGQGYGYTF.

The rearrangement uses TRBV6-6 and TRBJ2-5; 7 bases line up with TRBD2. Germline CDR1 and CDR2: MNHNY and SVGAGI (reference sequence). The CDR3 extends over 15 amino acids. V was clipped by 6 bases and J by 5 bases; unmatched bases: 12. DNA for the CDR3: TGTGCCAGCAGCGTCAGCGGGGCGGAGAGGGAGACCCAGTACTTC. It is translated as CASSVSGAERETQYF.

A few counts support this clonotype. The rearrangement uses TRBV6-6 and TRBJ2-7, with 7 bases fitting TRBD2. The ends lost 4 bases at V and 2 bases at J; junction bases unmatched: 5. CDR1 MNHNY and CDR2 SVGAGI come from the germline V gene (reference sequence). This CDR3 comprises 14 residues. The CDR3 protein is CASSFAGDTYEQYF. In DNA form, the CDR3 reads TGTGCCAGCAGTTTTGCGGGGGATACCTACGAGCAGTACTTC.

The rearrangement joins TRBV29-1 to TRBJ2-5; 7 bases map to TRBD1. With V trimmed by 7 bases and J by 4 bases, 9 bases remained unmatched. CDR1 and CDR2 (germline): SQVTM, ANQGSEA. This CDR3 spans 13 amino acids. CDR3 sequence (DNA): TGCAGCGGGGAAGGCCGGGACAGAGAGACCCAGTACTTC. The encoded protein is CSGEGRDRETQYF.

V usage is TRBV20-1 and J usage is TRBJ2-2, with TRBD1 identical over 8 bases. CDR1 and CDR2 (germline): DFQATT, SNEGSKA (reference sequence). The trim removed 2 bases at V and 6 bases at J, leaving 5 bases unmatched. The CDR3 spans 14 residues. CDR3 sequence reads: CSARNPGGSGELFF. CDR3 nucleotide sequence: TGCAGTGCTAGAAATCCAGGGGGCTCCGGGGAGCTGTTTTTT.

This sequence joins TRBV4-3 and TRBJ2-7, with unresolved D. Trimming cost V 0 bases and J 0 bases, with 12 bases left between them. Germline assignment: CDR1 LGHNA and CDR2 YSLEER. CDR3 length: 16 amino acids. The CDR3: CASSQDFLDVSYEQYF. CDR3 coding DNA: TGCGCCAGCAGCCAAGACTTCCTAGACGTCTCCTACGAGCAGTACTTC.

Notes on this clonotype: A read error may account for a junction end that differs from germline. The V call is TRBV7-9, the J call TRBJ2-3; 11 positions agree with TRBD2. The CDR3 spans 16 residues. In germline, CDR1 is SEHNR, CDR2 FQNEAQ (reference sequence). The CDR3 loop is CANSQTTSGGTDTQYF. CDR3 coding DNA: TGTGCCAACAGCCAAACGACTAGCGGGGGCACAGATACGCAGTATTTT.

The chain uses TRBV4-2 and TRBJ2-4; 7 bases align to TRBD2. Germline CDR1 LGHNA, CDR2 YNFKEQ. With V trimmed by 0 bases and J by 6 bases, 17 bases remained unmatched. CDR3 length equals 19 residues. The CDR3 nucleotides read TGTGCCAGCAGCCAAGAACCCGGGTCTAGCGGCCTTAAGGGAAACATTCAGTACTTC. Protein product: CASSQEPGSSGLKGNIQYF.

The genes are TRBV20-1 and TRBJ2-5; weak D call: TRBD2 (7 bases). Germline CDR1 is DFQATT and CDR2 is SNEGSKA (reference sequence). This CDR3 spans 15 amino acids. V lost 6 bases and J lost 5, with 22 bases in between. The DNA for the CDR3 is TGCAGTGCCCCTGTTGGGGGGGGCCTAATGGAGACCCAGTACTTC. It specifies CSAPVGGGLMETQYF.

The gene calls are TRBV6-2 or TRBV6-3 and TRBJ2-7; perhaps TRBD2 as D (7 bases). Looked up from germline, CDR1 is MNHEY and CDR2 is SVGEGT. The CDR3 covers 17 residues. Trimming stripped 4 bases from V and 5 bases from J, with 24 bases between. Written as DNA, the CDR3 is TGTGCCAGCAGTTTACCCCCCAACGGGGGGCCAATGGACGAGCAGTACTTC. It yields the protein CASSLPPNGGPMDEQYF.

This clonotype was seen more than once but under ten times. This chain links TRBV11-2 with TRBJ2-1; D possibly uses TRBD1 or TRBD2 (5 bases each). With 1 base removed from V and 3 bases from J, the gap between germline ends came to 10 bases. The CDR3 contains 15 residues. In germline, CDR1 is SGHAT, CDR2 FQNNGV. CDR3 nucleotides: TGTGCCAGCAGCTTAGGTAGTGGGGGCTACAATGAGCAGTTCTTC. This translates into CASSLGSGGYNEQFF.

V usage is TRBV28 and J usage is TRBJ2-7; the match to TRBD1 covers 7 bases. CDR1 is MDHEN, CDR2 SYDVKM, per germline. After removal of 7 bases from V and 3 bases from J, the junction contained 12 bases not matched to a gene. CDR3 size: 15 residues. The CDR3 protein is CASTLWTGEFYEQYF. CDR3 in DNA: TGTGCCAGCACCCTTTGGACAGGCGAATTCTACGAGCAGTACTTC.

The rearrangement joins TRBV30 to TRBJ1-1; unclear D gene. In germline, CDR1 is GTSNPN, CDR2 SVGIG (reference sequence). The V and J ends lost 7 bases and 6 bases respectively, with 15 bases between them. This CDR3 region has 12 residues. CDR3: CALRKDSPEAFF. CDR3 coding DNA: TGTGCCTTACGTAAGGACTCACCTGAAGCTTTCTTT.